Listed here are 9 T cell receptor beta chains from one sample, sequenced in a study of blood T cell repertoires in COVID-19. Data came from immunoSEQ multiplex PCR; TCRdb stores just in-frame clones and leaves some out. The sample holds about 160,000 clones, about 86% seen once. The sample was PBMCs or T cells enriched from blood (not recorded which). Receptors were obtained from a man aged 45-65 years who had recovered from COVID-19.

This clone was observed a single time. The chain couples TRBV5-5 to TRBJ2-3, with 10 positions matching TRBD2. Germline V gives CDR1 SGHKS, CDR2 YYEKEE (reference sequence). With V trimmed by 4 bases and J by 4 bases, 12 bases remained unmatched. The CDR3 contains 17 residues. The CDR3 bases are TGTGCCAGCAGCCCAATCGTCAGCGGGGGGGGAGCAGATACGCAGTATTTT. Its translation is CASSPIVSGGGADTQYF.

The count of this clone is one. The chain joins TRBV11-3 to TRBJ1-1; 7 nucleotides align to TRBD1. Per germline, CDR1 SGHNT and CDR2 YENEEA. V was pared by 5 bases and J by 5 bases, with 8 bases of the junction left unmatched. This CDR3 has 14 amino acids. The CDR3 DNA reads TGTGCCAGCAGCCATGAGGACAGGCATACTGAAGCTTTCTTT. Protein product: CASSHEDRHTEAFF.

The chain recombines TRBV6-5 with TRBJ1-2; 10 bases agree with TRBD1. CDR3 length: 13 amino acids. V shed 5 bases and J 8 bases; nucleotides not matched to a gene: 5. Looked up from germline, CDR1 is MNHEY and CDR2 is SVGAGI. CDR3 DNA: TGTGCCAGCAGTAGGGGACAGGGGCTCGGCTACACCTTC. It yields the protein CASSRGQGLGYTF.

This clone was seen more than once but under ten times. V is TRBV5-6 and J is TRBJ1-2, with 8 bases fitting TRBD1. The V gene end was trimmed by 2 bases and the J gene end by 8 bases; junction bases not matched to a gene: 8. The CDR3 has 14 residues. In germline, CDR1 is SGHDT, CDR2 YYEEEE. The CDR3 is CASSFGQGQGGYTF. In DNA form, the CDR3 reads TGTGCCAGCAGCTTTGGACAGGGCCAAGGAGGCTACACCTTC. Full variable domain (remainder filled in from reference TRBV5-6 and TRBJ1-2): DAGVTQSPTHLIKTRGQQVTLRCSPKSGHDTVSWYQQALGQGPQFIFQYYEEEERQRGNFPDRFSGHQFPNYSSELNVNALLLGDSALYLCASSFGQGQGGYTFGSGTRLTVV.

The chain links TRBV5-1 to TRBJ2-1; 9 nucleotides match TRBD1. J gave up 1 base and V 6 bases, and 11 bases lay outside the gene matches. The CDR3 runs 17 residues. The germline V gene has CDR1 SGHRS and CDR2 YFSETQ. The CDR3 spells CASTYSPGTGSYNEQFF. The CDR3 DNA reads as TGCGCCAGCACCTATTCTCCGGGGACAGGGTCCTACAATGAGCAGTTCTTC.

The chain is built from TRBV19 and TRBJ1-6; tentative D call: TRBD1 (6 bases). Germline V lookup: CDR1 LNHDA, CDR2 SQIVND (reference sequence). V lost 6 bases and J 7 bases, leaving 13 bases between the germline ends. The CDR3 is 14 amino acids. CDR3 bases: TGTGCCAGTAGGGACAGTTTTGGGAATTCACCCCTCCACTTT. Encoded protein: CASRDSFGNSPLHF.

The V call is TRBV7-9, the J call TRBJ2-4, with 8 bases that match TRBD1. Germline-derived CDR1 and CDR2 are SEHNR and FQNEAQ (reference sequence). The CDR3 length is 15 residues. Trimming at V came to 3 bases and at J to 1 base, leaving 2 bases not matched to a gene. CDR3 DNA: TGTGCCAGCAGCTTCCGACAGGGGGCCAAAAACATTCAGTACTTC. Translating gives CASSFRQGAKNIQYF.

This chain joins TRBV18 and TRBJ1-2; 8 bases map to TRBD1. Trimming cost V 3 bases and J 5 bases; bases outside gene matches: 8. The CDR3 sequence is 15 residues long. In germline, CDR1 is KGHSH, CDR2 LQKENI. CDR3 sequence: CASSPGTGQGYGYTF. CDR3 nucleotides: TGTGCCAGCTCACCGGGGACAGGTCAGGGGTATGGCTACACCTTC.

This clone is a singleton in its sample. The chain uses TRBV9 and TRBJ2-1, with D possibly matching TRBD2 (7 bases). The CDR3 extends over 15 amino acids. Deletions cut 0 bases from V and 2 bases from J, with 9 bases between. CDR1 is SGDLS and CDR2 is YYNGEE in the germline V gene. The DNA for the CDR3 is TGTGCCAGCAGCGTAGCGGGGGGCACCTACAATGAGCAGTTCTTC. This translates into CASSVAGGTYNEQFF.